This entry lists 14 T cell receptor beta chains sequenced from one sample in a study of tumor-infiltrating lymphocytes in primary liver carcinoma (dated by TCRdb to between 2016 and 2019). The instrument was an Illumina HiSeq 2500. Using a constant-region primer and ProtoScript II reverse transcriptase, TCRbeta-specific cDNA was reverse-transcribed from about 0.45 ug total RNA. Construction of the TCRbeta libraries relied on three nested rounds of multiplex PCR, following a slightly modified ARM-PCR procedure. Each of the first two PCR rounds ran for about 10 cycles and used multiplex TRBV1-TRBV30 forward primers together with a Cbeta reverse primer. TCRdb trimmed the raw reads at Q25, called clones with MiXCR and kept productive beta chains. Each CDR3 protein gets just one entry, which takes the most common genes and DNA from the rows behind it. Within this sample are 300,000 to 400,000 distinct CDR3 sequences, with around three fifths of them counted one time only. About 6.3% of the sample comes from the top ten.

RNA from unsorted whole blood was extracted with TRIzol reagent, and germline DNA was obtained with the DNeasy Blood & Tissue kit. Sequencing used peripheral blood. All receptors derive from a man aged 40-49 years with primary liver carcinoma and hepatitis B virus infection.

This clonotype was observed a handful of times. An end of the junction does not agree with germline; a read error may underlie this. This chain links TRBV5-4 with TRBJ2-2; TRBD1 is a possible D gene (5 bases). CDR1 and CDR2 (germline): SGHNT, YYREEE (reference sequence). There are 15 residues in the CDR3. The CDR3, as DNA: TGTGCCATCAGCTCCGTCAGGGCGAACACCGGGGAGCTGTTTTTT. This sequence encodes CAISSVRANTGELFF. Together with reference TRBV5-4 and TRBJ2-2, the CDR3 gives the full variable domain: ETGVTQSPTHLIKTRGQQVTLRCSSQSGHNTVSWYQQALGQGPQFIFQYYREEENGRGNFPPRFSGLQFPNYSSELNVNALELDDSALYLCAISSVRANTGELFFGEGSRLTVL.

This clonotype was observed a handful of times. The chain carries TRBV30 and TRBJ2-3; D gene ambiguous. CDR1 is GTSNPN and CDR2 is SVGIG in the germline V gene (reference sequence). Trimming stripped 0 bases from V and 3 bases from J, with 7 bases between. This CDR3 spans 13 amino acids. CDR3 sequence reads: CAWSVGSTDTQYF. In nucleotides, the CDR3 is TGTGCCTGGAGTGTAGGGTCGACAGATACGCAGTATTTT. Full variable domain (rest looked up from reference TRBV30 and TRBJ2-3): SQTIHQWPATLVQPVGSPLSLECTVEGTSNPNLYWYRQAAGRGLQLLFYSVGIGQISSEVPQNLSASRPQDRQFILSSKKLLLSDSGFYLCAWSVGSTDTQYFGPGTRLTVL.

A few counts support this clonotype. The chain recombines TRBV14 with TRBJ2-3; D might be TRBD2 (6 bases). The CDR3 contains 18 residues. Per the germline V gene, CDR1 is SGHDN and CDR2 is FVKESK. V dropped 0 bases and J dropped 0 bases, with 16 bases sitting between them. CDR3 coding DNA: TGTGCCAGCAGCCAAGAATGGGGTTTAGCGGCTAGCACAGATACGCAGTATTTT. This codes for CASSQEWGLAASTDTQYF.

On this clonotype: Just one base apart from a much larger clone, this may be a read error. The J gene is TRBJ2-7, the V gene TRBV29-1, with 8 bases fitting TRBD1. Germline CDR1 is SQVTM and CDR2 is ANQGSEA. This CDR3 has 12 amino acids. CDR3 region: CGVGTGSYEQYF. In nucleotides, the CDR3 is TGCGGCGTCGGGACAGGAAGCTACGAGCAGTACTTC.

Only a few counts were recorded for this clonotype. This clone may be a read error of a much larger clone one base away. The V gene is TRBV6-6, the J gene TRBJ1-1; D uncertain. The CDR3 spans 12 residues. V was trimmed by 6 bases and J by 3 bases, leaving 8 bases between them. The V gene's germline CDR1 is MNHNY and CDR2 SVGAGI (reference sequence). CDR3 in DNA: TGTGCCAGCAGCCGGAGGGACACTGAAGCTTTCTTT. Protein product: CASSRRDTEAFF.

The chain has TRBV19 and TRBJ2-4; D gene ambiguous. This CDR3 comprises 16 residues. Germline V lookup: CDR1 LNHDA, CDR2 SQIVND (reference sequence). Trimming removed 6 bases at V and 0 bases at J, with 15 bases between. The CDR3 is CASSPVGVLAKNIQYF. In nucleotides, the CDR3 is TGTGCCAGTAGCCCTGTTGGGGTTCTAGCCAAAAACATTCAGTACTTC.

On this clonotype itself: A much larger clone differs by one base, so this may be a read error. J is TRBJ2-7 and V is TRBV6-2 or TRBV6-3, with D perhaps matching TRBD1 (5 bases). Looked up from germline, CDR1 is MNHEY and CDR2 is SVGEGT. V shed 5 bases and J shed 10 bases, with 15 bases lying between them. The CDR3 is 12 amino acids. The CDR3 spells CASSDDSTDQYF. The CDR3 nucleotides are TGTGCCAGCAGTGACGACTCGACAGACCAGTACTTC.

This clonotype was seen many times. The rearrangement uses TRBV6-2 or TRBV6-3 and TRBJ2-1; TRBD2 aligns across 10 bases. The CDR3 extends over 16 amino acids. J lost 9 bases, V lost 7 bases, and 15 bases had no gene match. Germline V gives CDR1 MNHEY, CDR2 SVGEGT. The CDR3 loop is CASTASGTSAPGEQFF. The CDR3 DNA follows: TGTGCCAGCACCGCATCCGGGACTAGCGCACCCGGTGAGCAGTTCTTC.

This clonotype showed up just a few times. The rearrangement uses TRBV28 and TRBJ2-7, with D unresolved. This CDR3 spans 13 amino acids. Trimming stripped 3 bases from V and 3 bases from J, with 9 bases between. In germline, CDR1 is MDHEN, CDR2 SYDVKM. The CDR3 region has the DNA TGTGCCAGCAGTTTTGAGGTCTACTACGAGCAGTACTTC. This codes for CASSFEVYYEQYF.

The chain links TRBV11-2 to TRBJ1-2; D ambiguous. The CDR3 runs 15 residues. Germline CDR1 and CDR2: SGHAT and FQNNGV. Trimming cost V 0 bases and J 5 bases, with 13 bases left between them. The CDR3 DNA sequence: TGTGCCAGCAGCTTAGATATCCAAACTTTTTATGGCTACACCTTC. Translated, it gives CASSLDIQTFYGYTF.

As concerns this clonotype: This may come from a read error, since a much larger clone is one base off. This rearrangement joins TRBV5-1 to TRBJ2-2; D remains unclear. The CDR3 loop spans 14 amino acids. Germline CDR1 reads SGHRS; CDR2 reads YFSETQ. The CDR3 sequence: CASNLAERPGELFF. For the CDR3, the DNA is TGCGCCAGCAACTTGGCCGAGAGACCCGGGGAGCTGTTTTTT.

This sequence joins TRBV2 and TRBJ2-7; possible D gene TRBD1, 6 bases. Germline V gene data show CDR1 as SNHLY and CDR2 as FYNNEI. This CDR3 is 13 amino acids long. V was clipped by 5 bases and J by 3 bases, with 11 bases between them. The CDR3 region has the DNA TGTGCCAGCAGTCGGGACACCCTCTACGAGCAGTACTTC. It codes for CASSRDTLYEQYF.

The chain employs TRBV11-2 and TRBJ1-5; unclear D gene. V lost 2 bases and J lost 5, with 13 bases in between. The germline gives CDR1 SGHAT, CDR2 FQNNGV. The CDR3 runs to 15 residues. The CDR3 region has the DNA TGTGCCAGCAGCTTAAGTACCGAGGCTCATCAGCCCCAGCATTTT. As protein: CASSLSTEAHQPQHF.

The CDR3 DNA reads as TGTGCCTGGAGCTACGAGAATGAAAAACTGTTTTTT. Its protein is CAWSYENEKLFF. This sequence joins TRBV30 and TRBJ1-4; no reliable D call. This CDR3 has 12 amino acids. CDR1 and CDR2 from the germline V gene are GTSNPN and SVGIG (reference sequence). Trimming pared 3 bases from V and 5 bases from J, leaving 7 bases between.